This entry lists 21 T cell receptor beta chains sequenced from one sample in a study of technical replicates of blood from several donors. Repertoires were generated with immunoSEQ multiplex PCR, while TCRdb's copy carries only in-frame clones and drops some. The sample includes some 83,000 clones, about 92% seen only once; the top ten take approximately 0.37%. The sequencing sample was made of T cells isolated from PBMCs. The receptors derive from a human donor in good health.

The V gene is TRBV29-1, the J gene TRBJ2-1; TRBD2 aligns across 11 bases. The V gene end was trimmed by 6 bases and the J gene end by 3 bases; junction bases not matched to a gene: 4. Germline CDR1 is SQVTM and CDR2 is ANQGSEA. The CDR3 length is 14 residues. The CDR3 region is CSVLTSGIYNEQFF. The DNA of the CDR3 is TGCAGCGTCCTGACTAGCGGGATCTACAATGAGCAGTTCTTC.

The genes are TRBV9 and TRBJ2-2, with 12 bases lining up with TRBD2. The germline gives CDR1 SGDLS, CDR2 YYNGEE. With 6 bases clipped from V and 7 bases from J, the junction kept 10 bases outside the gene matches. CDR3 length: 16 amino acids. The CDR3 DNA follows: TGTGCCAGCACCTTGCTAGCGGGAGGGCCTTTCGGGGAGCTGTTTTTT. Translation: CASTLLAGGPFGELFF.

The CDR3 sequence: CASSLGGVQGYTF. The CDR3 DNA is TGTGCCAGCAGCTTAGGGGGGGTGCAAGGCTACACCTTC. The chain couples TRBV7-9 to TRBJ1-2; the D gene is possibly TRBD1 (5 bases). CDR1 is SEHNR and CDR2 is FQNEAQ in the germline V gene (reference sequence). Trimming removed 1 base at V and 8 bases at J, with 11 bases between. CDR3 length: 13 residues.

This rearrangement joins TRBV30 to TRBJ2-7, with D perhaps TRBD2 (6 bases). Germline CDR1 and CDR2: GTSNPN and SVGIG (reference sequence). The CDR3 extends over 12 amino acids. Deletions cut 6 bases from V and 3 bases from J, with 12 bases between. The CDR3 loop reads CACSTSSYEQYF. The CDR3 region has the DNA TGTGCCTGCTCAACTAGCAGCTACGAGCAGTACTTC.

CDR3 DNA sequence: TGCGCCAGCAGCCAAGATGTGGGACTAGCGGGAAACTACGAGCAGTACTTC. Amino acid sequence: CASSQDVGLAGNYEQYF. This chain links TRBV4-3 with TRBJ2-7; 13 bases match TRBD2. The CDR3 totals 17 residues. J lost 3 bases, V lost 0 bases, and 5 bases had no gene match. Germline CDR1 and CDR2: LGHNA and YSLEER.

This sequence joins TRBV5-1 and TRBJ1-1, with 7 nucleotides matching TRBD1. Germline V CDR1 and CDR2: SGHRS, YFSETQ. Germline trimming cut 4 bases from V and 3 bases from J; bases unmatched to any gene: 3. The CDR3 length is 13 residues. This CDR3 reads CASSRGQDTEAFF. DNA for the CDR3: TGCGCCAGCAGCAGGGGGCAGGACACTGAAGCTTTCTTT.

The count of this clone is one. The chain is built from TRBV5-1 and TRBJ2-7; 8 bases are a match to TRBD1. CDR1 is SGHRS and CDR2 is YFSETQ in the germline V gene. Trimming took 6 bases from V and 7 from J; bases not matched to a gene: 15. The CDR3 runs 15 residues. CDR3 sequence: CASTPRPTGVFEQYF. CDR3 coding DNA: TGCGCCAGCACCCCTCGCCCGACAGGGGTGTTTGAGCAGTACTTC.

This sequence joins TRBV6-1 and TRBJ1-2, with unresolved D. V lost 7 bases and J lost 4, with 13 bases in between. In germline, CDR1 is MNHNS, CDR2 SASEGT. The CDR3 runs to 13 residues. CDR3: CASTRVPTYGYTF. The CDR3 DNA reads TGTGCCAGCACTAGAGTACCTACCTATGGCTACACCTTC.

The chain uses TRBV5-6 and TRBJ1-5; the D is unclear. Trimming cost V 5 bases and J 3 bases, with 9 bases left between them. Germline CDR1 reads SGHDT; CDR2 reads YYEEEE. There are 13 residues in the CDR3. The CDR3 nucleotides read TGTGCCAGCAGGTTGCGGGACAATCAGCCCCAGCATTTT. Amino acids: CASRLRDNQPQHF.

The rearrangement uses TRBV29-1 and TRBJ2-7; 11 nucleotides align to TRBD2. This CDR3 is 15 amino acids long. V trimming: 5 bases; J trimming: 3 bases; junction bases outside the gene matches: 9. In germline, CDR1 is SQVTM, CDR2 ANQGSEA. The CDR3 loop is CSVLRLAGRYYEQYF. The CDR3 DNA reads TGCAGCGTTTTAAGACTAGCGGGAAGGTACTACGAGCAGTACTTC.

This chain joins TRBV30 and TRBJ2-7; TRBD1 matches at 10 bases. Per germline, CDR1 GTSNPN and CDR2 SVGIG (reference sequence). The CDR3 has 12 amino acids. The trim removed 5 bases at V and 3 bases at J, leaving 1 base unmatched. CDR3: CAWWDRGYEQYF. In nucleotides, the CDR3 is TGTGCCTGGTGGGACAGGGGCTACGAGCAGTACTTC.

This chain connects TRBV6-5 to TRBJ1-2; D gene unclear. V lost 2 bases to trimming and J lost 4 bases, with 8 bases between them. This CDR3 is built from 13 residues. The germline V gene has CDR1 MNHEY and CDR2 SVGAGI. CDR3: CASSYEAGYGYTF. The CDR3 DNA sequence: TGTGCCAGCAGTTACGAGGCTGGCTATGGCTACACCTTC.

This clone has just one count. The genes are TRBV5-6 and TRBJ2-1; 7 bases agree with TRBD2. Germline V gene sequence: CDR1 SGHDT, CDR2 YYEEEE. The CDR3 consists of 16 residues. V trimming: 1 base; J trimming: 8 bases; junction bases outside the gene matches: 12. CDR3 residues: CASSLMVREGLDEQFF. DNA for the CDR3: TGTGCCAGCAGCTTGATGGTCAGGGAGGGCCTGGATGAGCAGTTCTTC.

The chain couples TRBV28 to TRBJ2-7; D remains ambiguous. CDR1 is MDHEN and CDR2 is SYDVKM in the germline V gene. With 6 bases removed from V and 2 bases from J, the gap between germline ends came to 11 bases. CDR3 size: 13 residues. The DNA of the CDR3 is TGTGCCAGCAGACAGACGGTTACCTACGAGCAGTACTTC. Its translation: CASRQTVTYEQYF.

The chain uses TRBV7-2 and TRBJ2-5; a possible D gene is TRBD1 (5 bases). V gave up 2 bases and J gave up 4 bases, with 17 bases separating them. The CDR3 extends over 16 amino acids. Germline values: CDR1 SGHTA, CDR2 FQGNSA. The DNA of the CDR3 is TGTGCCAGCAGCTTAAATCGGCAGGGTGCCGCAGAGACCCAGTACTTC. Encoded protein: CASSLNRQGAAETQYF. Filled out from reference TRBV7-2 and TRBJ2-5, the complete variable domain reads GAGVSQSPSNKVTEKGKDVELRCDPISGHTALYWYRQSLGQGLEFLIYFQGNSAPDKSGLPSDRFSAERTGGSVSTLTIQRTQQEDSAVYLCASSLNRQGAAETQYFGPGTRLLVL.

CDR3 residues: CASTTTPMNTEAFF. Written as DNA, the CDR3 is TGTGCCAGCACCACTACCCCCATGAACACTGAAGCTTTCTTT. The chain carries TRBV27 and TRBJ1-1; D is unresolved. Germline loops: CDR1 MNHEY, CDR2 SMNVEV (reference sequence). The CDR3 consists of 14 residues. Between the trimmed V and J ends, which lost 7 bases and 0 bases, there was a span of 12 bases.

This clone was detected only once. The genes are TRBV14 and TRBJ1-5; D unclear. This CDR3 contains 13 residues. V lost 2 bases, J lost 7 bases, and 9 bases lay in between. Germline V gives CDR1 SGHDN, CDR2 FVKESK. For the CDR3, the DNA is TGTGCCAGCAGCCAAACTCCCTGGCAGCCCCAGCATTTT. It yields the protein CASSQTPWQPQHF.

This rearrangement joins TRBV9 to TRBJ2-7, with D perhaps TRBD1 (6 bases). The V gene lost 2 bases and the J gene lost 2 bases, with 17 bases spanning the gap. This CDR3 is built from 16 residues. Germline CDR1 and CDR2: SGDLS and YYNGEE. The CDR3 loop is CASSVRGNSPTYEQYF. The CDR3 bases are TGTGCCAGCAGCGTCAGGGGTAACAGCCCCACCTACGAGCAGTACTTC.

The chain employs TRBV4-1 and TRBJ1-1; tentative D call: TRBD1 (6 bases). The CDR3 is 15 residues long. Germline values: CDR1 MGHRA, CDR2 YSYEKL. V lost 1 base and J lost 3, with 12 bases in between. This chain's CDR3 is CASSQGTGLYTEAFF. CDR3 DNA sequence: TGCGCCAGCAGCCAAGGCACAGGGTTGTACACTGAAGCTTTCTTT.

This clone was counted a few times. The rearrangement links TRBV28 to TRBJ1-5; no firm D call. Germline assignment: CDR1 MDHEN and CDR2 SYDVKM. With 4 bases removed from V and 2 bases from J, the gap between germline ends came to 3 bases. This CDR3 spans 12 amino acids. Written as DNA, the CDR3 is TGTGCCAGCAGTTCCGGCAATCAGCCCCAGCATTTT. Its translation is CASSSGNQPQHF.

V is TRBV6-4 and J is TRBJ2-3, with TRBD2 as a possible D gene (6 bases). V lost 7 bases and J lost 6, with 11 bases in between. Germline V CDR1 and CDR2: MRHNA, SNTAGT. CDR3 length: 12 residues. This CDR3 reads CASTGTSDTQYF. The CDR3, as DNA: TGTGCCAGCACTGGGACTTCGGATACGCAGTATTTT.